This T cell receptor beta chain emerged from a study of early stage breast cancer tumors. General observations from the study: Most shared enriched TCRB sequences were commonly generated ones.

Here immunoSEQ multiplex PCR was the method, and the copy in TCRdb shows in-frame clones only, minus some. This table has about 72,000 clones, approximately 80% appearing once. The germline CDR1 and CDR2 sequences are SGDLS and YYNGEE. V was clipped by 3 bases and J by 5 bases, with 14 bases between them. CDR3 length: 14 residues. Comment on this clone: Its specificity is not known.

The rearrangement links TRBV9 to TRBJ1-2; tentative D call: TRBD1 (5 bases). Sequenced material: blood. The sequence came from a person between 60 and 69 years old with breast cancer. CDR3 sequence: CASSEGIGGYGYTF. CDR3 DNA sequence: TGTGCCAGCAGCGAGGGGATCGGGGGATATGGCTACACCTTC. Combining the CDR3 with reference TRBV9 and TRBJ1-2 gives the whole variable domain DSGVTQTPKHLITATGQRVTLRCSPRSGDLSVYWYQQSLDQGLQFLIQYYNGEERAKGNILERFSAQQFPDLHSELNLSSLELGDSALYFCASSEGIGGYGYTFGSGTRLTVV.